The 19 T cell receptor beta chains listed next were all sequenced from one sample in a study of patients and donors after allogeneic stem cell transplantation. TCRdb passed the RT-PCR reads through MiXCR, listing each CDR3 protein once. Of over 350,000 distinct CDR3 sequences in the sample, under 20% were seen once. Material for sequencing was blood, either unsorted or a sorted T cell fraction (not recorded which). The receptors originated from a human donor who was either an allogeneic HSCT recipient or a stem cell or donor lymphocyte infusion donor (not recorded which). It is not recorded whose cells these are; they may come from a transplant donor.

The J gene is TRBJ2-2, the V gene TRBV7-9; 7 bases line up with TRBD1. The CDR3 is 16 residues long. Germline assignment: CDR1 SEHNR and CDR2 FQNEAQ (reference sequence). J lost 4 bases, V lost 5 bases, and 10 bases had no gene match. CDR3 in amino acids: CASSPLGQASTGELFF. In DNA form, the CDR3 reads TGTGCCAGCAGCCCACTAGGACAGGCGTCCACCGGGGAGCTGTTTTTT.

This clonotype was counted at least ten times. The chain is built from TRBV5-1 and TRBJ2-1, with unresolved D. This CDR3 is 11 amino acids long. CDR1 is SGHRS, CDR2 YFSETQ, per germline. Trimming shortened V by 4 bases and J by 5 bases, and 4 bases separated the two germline ends. CDR3 in amino acids: CASSVHNEQFF. In nucleotides, the CDR3 is TGCGCCAGCAGCGTCCACAATGAGCAGTTCTTC.

The chain couples TRBV6-5 to TRBJ1-1; maybe TRBD1 (6 bases). Germline V lookup: CDR1 MNHEY, CDR2 SVGAGI. The V gene lost 2 bases and the J gene lost 2 bases, with 12 bases spanning the gap. The CDR3 totals 15 residues. The CDR3 region is CASSYPTQGNTEAFF. Written as DNA, the CDR3 is TGTGCCAGCAGTTACCCAACACAGGGAAACACTGAAGCTTTCTTT.

The chain links TRBV27 to TRBJ2-1; D remains ambiguous. This CDR3 is built from 12 residues. V was trimmed by 4 bases and J by 7 bases, leaving 8 bases between them. Germline V gene lookup returns CDR1 MNHEY and CDR2 SMNVEV (reference sequence). The CDR3 sequence: CASSSSRNEQFF. The CDR3 DNA reads as TGTGCCAGCAGTTCCTCTCGGAATGAGCAGTTCTTC.

The chain employs TRBV5-1 and TRBJ2-2; D not resolved. The CDR3 totals 15 residues. The germline CDR1 and CDR2 sequences are SGHRS and YFSETQ. Trimming left V 5 bases short and J 0 bases short, with 11 bases between. CDR3 amino acids: CASRAQLANTGELFF. The CDR3 nucleotides are TGCGCCAGCAGGGCGCAACTTGCGAACACCGGGGAGCTGTTTTTT. The full variable domain, rest sourced from reference TRBV5-1 and TRBJ2-2, is KAGVTQTPRYLIKTRGQQVTLSCSPISGHRSVSWYQQTPGQGLQFLFEYFSETQRNKGNFPGRFSGRQFSNSRSEMNVSTLELGDSALYLCASRAQLANTGELFFGEGSRLTVL.

In this sample, this clonotype turned up many times. This rearrangement joins TRBV24-1 to TRBJ2-1, with TRBD2 matching over 7 bases. The junction had 8 bases not matched to a gene; V was cut back by 6 bases and J by 1 base. In germline, CDR1 is KGHDR, CDR2 SFDVKD. The CDR3 spans 16 residues. CDR3 bases: TGTGCCACCAGTAGTCTGACGGGAGGATCCTACAATGAGCAGTTCTTC. Its translation is CATSSLTGGSYNEQFF.

This chain uses TRBV4-3 with TRBJ2-3; tentatively, D is TRBD1 (5 bases). Trimming took 0 bases from V and 2 from J, leaving 12 bases between them. The CDR3 consists of 16 residues. Looked up from germline, CDR1 is LGHNA and CDR2 is YSLEER. CDR3 DNA: TGCGCCAGCAGCCAAGATCGAAGGGGTATCACAGATACGCAGTATTTT. Translation: CASSQDRRGITDTQYF.

This clonotype was counted a few times. The chain has TRBV12-3 or TRBV12-4 and TRBJ1-3; possibly TRBD1 for D (6 bases). V dropped 4 bases and J dropped 2 bases, with 12 bases sitting between them. CDR3 size: 15 residues. The CDR3 DNA reads TGTGCCAGCAGTTCTCAGGGGAATCCTGGAAACACCATATATTTT. It codes for CASSSQGNPGNTIYF.

The chain is built from TRBV25-1 and TRBJ2-2, with D perhaps assigned TRBD1 or TRBD2 (5 bases each). The CDR3 runs to 15 residues. Trimming pared 6 bases from V and 6 bases from J, leaving 17 bases between. The germline V gene encodes CDR1 MGHDK and CDR2 SYGVNS. The CDR3 protein is CASRAPGPTSGELFF. CDR3 sequence (DNA): TGTGCCAGCAGAGCCCCGGGACCAACATCCGGGGAGCTGTTTTTT.

This clonotype was observed many times. The chain carries TRBV4-1 and TRBJ2-1; D is unresolved. Germline loops: CDR1 MGHRA, CDR2 YSYEKL. Trimming took 0 bases from V and 6 from J, leaving 15 bases between them. The CDR3 length is 16 residues. CDR3 nucleotide sequence: TGCGCCAGCAGCCAAGAATCAGGCCTCCGTTTCAATGAGCAGTTCTTC. As protein: CASSQESGLRFNEQFF.

The V call is TRBV6-1, the J call TRBJ1-6, with no clear D. Trimming pared 5 bases from V and 0 bases from J, leaving 14 bases between. The CDR3 runs 17 residues. Germline-derived CDR1 and CDR2 are MNHNS and SASEGT. DNA for the CDR3: TGTGCCAGCAGTCAATACGTCGGGAGCTCCTATAATTCACCCCTCCACTTT. It translates to CASSQYVGSSYNSPLHF.

This chain joins TRBV29-1 and TRBJ2-5, with D perhaps matching TRBD1 or TRBD2 (5 bases each). The germline V gene has CDR1 SQVTM and CDR2 ANQGSEA. V lost 5 bases and J lost 5, with 15 bases in between. The CDR3 has 13 amino acids. This CDR3 is CSVPLRGTETQYF. DNA of the CDR3: TGCAGCGTTCCGCTGAGAGGGACGGAGACCCAGTACTTC.

This chain connects TRBV20-1 to TRBJ2-7; TRBD2 matches at 9 bases. The CDR3 length is 16 residues. Germline CDR1 is DFQATT and CDR2 is SNEGSKA (reference sequence). V trimming: 1 base; J trimming: 6 bases; junction bases outside the gene matches: 13. CDR3 nucleotides: TGCAGTGCTAGAGCTTGGGTCCTGGGGACTAGCCCCGAGCAGTACTTC. It is translated as CSARAWVLGTSPEQYF.

This rearrangement joins TRBV27 to TRBJ2-1; D gene unclear. The germline gives CDR1 MNHEY, CDR2 SMNVEV (reference sequence). Between the trimmed V and J ends, which lost 6 bases and 5 bases, there was a span of 8 bases. The CDR3 has 12 residues. The CDR3 DNA reads as TGTGCCAGCAGCATACCAGACAATGAGCAGTTCTTC. Translated: CASSIPDNEQFF.

The chain carries TRBV4-1 and TRBJ2-3; D may be TRBD2 (6 bases). Germline V gene lookup returns CDR1 MGHRA and CDR2 YSYEKL. The V end lost 1 base, the J end lost 6 bases, and 11 bases lay between the germline ends. This CDR3 spans 14 amino acids. The CDR3 protein is CASSQVAARDTQYF. CDR3 in DNA: TGCGCCAGCAGCCAAGTAGCGGCCCGGGATACGCAGTATTTT.

The J gene is TRBJ2-7, the V gene TRBV16; D is uncertain. Trimming took 2 bases from V and 6 from J, leaving 8 bases between them. The CDR3 runs to 12 residues. CDR1 is KGHSY, CDR2 FQNENV, per germline. For the CDR3, the DNA is TGTGCCAGCAGCCAAAGGGTTGGCGAGCAGTACTTC. It is translated as CASSQRVGEQYF.

This clonotype was recorded a few times. This chain joins TRBV12-3 or TRBV12-4 and TRBJ2-3; TRBD1 is a possible D gene (5 bases). This CDR3 is 15 amino acids long. V gave up 3 bases and J gave up 0 bases, with 10 bases separating them. CDR3 region: CASSLGRPSTDTQYF. The CDR3 DNA is TGTGCCAGCAGTTTGGGGCGACCGAGCACAGATACGCAGTATTTT.

This clonotype was picked up a small number of times. The CDR3, as DNA: TGTGCCAGCAGCTTGACGGGAGAGGCCGGGGAGCTGTTTTTT. Residues: CASSLTGEAGELFF. The J gene is TRBJ2-2, the V gene TRBV7-7; maybe TRBD2 (6 bases). Germline V gives CDR1 SSHAT, CDR2 FNYEAQ (reference sequence). The ends were cut back, 3 bases at V and 6 bases at J, with 11 bases in the middle. The CDR3 length is 14 residues.

This clonotype was picked up a small number of times. The genes are TRBV2 and TRBJ2-3; D may match TRBD1 or TRBD2 (6 bases each). The CDR3 spans 14 residues. Looked up from germline, CDR1 is SNHLY and CDR2 is FYNNEI. V was clipped by 7 bases and J by 4 bases, with 15 bases between them. In DNA form, the CDR3 reads TGTGCCAGCACCGACAGGCGGGGCTCAGATACGCAGTATTTT. Translation gives CASTDRRGSDTQYF.